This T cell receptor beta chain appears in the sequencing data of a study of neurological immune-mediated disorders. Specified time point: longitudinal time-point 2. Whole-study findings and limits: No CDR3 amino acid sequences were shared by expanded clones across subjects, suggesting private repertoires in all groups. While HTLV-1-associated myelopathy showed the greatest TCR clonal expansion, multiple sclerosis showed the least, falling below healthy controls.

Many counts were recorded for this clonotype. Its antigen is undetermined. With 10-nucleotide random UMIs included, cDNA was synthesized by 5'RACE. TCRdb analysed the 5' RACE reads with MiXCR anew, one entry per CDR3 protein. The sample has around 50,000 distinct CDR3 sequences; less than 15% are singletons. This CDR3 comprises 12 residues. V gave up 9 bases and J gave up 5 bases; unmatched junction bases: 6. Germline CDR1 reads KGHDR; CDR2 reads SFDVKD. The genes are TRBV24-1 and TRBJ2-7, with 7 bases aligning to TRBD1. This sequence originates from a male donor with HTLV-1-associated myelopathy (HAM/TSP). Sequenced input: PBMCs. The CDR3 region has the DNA TGTGCCACCTCCGGGACAGACCACGAGCAGTACTTC. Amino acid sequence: CATSGTDHEQYF.